These 17 T cell receptor beta chains originate from one sample sequenced in a study of T cell repertoires in cytomegalovirus infection. TCRdb independently ran MiXCR on the reads; one entry per CDR3 protein. Of some 300,000 distinct CDR3 sequences in the sample, around a sixth were seen once. The sample comprised PBMCs. Receptors were obtained from a human donor in good health (CMV status not recorded). Some clones in this sample may be carry-over from other donors' samples.

This clonotype has more than one count but fewer than ten. The chain has TRBV20-1 and TRBJ1-5; unclear D gene. The V gene lost 1 base and the J gene lost 7 bases, with 14 bases spanning the gap. The CDR3 consists of 14 residues. From germline, CDR1 is DFQATT and CDR2 SNEGSKA (reference sequence). CDR3 region: CSARASVTGQPQHF. In DNA, the CDR3 is TGCAGTGCTAGAGCGTCTGTGACTGGCCAGCCCCAGCATTTT.

This clonotype occurred a few times. This CDR3 is CAISEMVSGEAFF. The CDR3 nucleotides read TGTGCCATCAGTGAGATGGTTTCTGGTGAAGCTTTCTTT. The chain links TRBV10-3 to TRBJ1-1; no clear D. The CDR3 has 13 residues. CDR1 ENHRY and CDR2 SYGVKD come from the germline V gene. V lost 2 bases and J 7 bases, leaving 11 bases between the germline ends.

The rearrangement joins TRBV2 to TRBJ1-4, with D possibly being TRBD1 (6 bases). This CDR3 is built from 13 residues. The germline CDR1 and CDR2 sequences are SNHLY and FYNNEI. V was trimmed by 5 bases and J by 7 bases, leaving 11 bases between them. CDR3 sequence (DNA): TGTGCCAGCAGTAACAGGGCTGGTGAAAAACTGTTTTTT. It is translated as CASSNRAGEKLFF.

This clonotype turned up a few times. The chain combines TRBV10-3 with TRBJ2-7; TRBD1 aligns across 9 bases. V shed 4 bases and J 3 bases; nucleotides not matched to a gene: 4. This CDR3 region has 14 residues. Germline values: CDR1 ENHRY, CDR2 SYGVKD. In DNA, the CDR3 is TGTGCCATCAGTGCGGGACAGGGTAGCTACGAGCAGTACTTC. Its translation is CAISAGQGSYEQYF.

This clonotype has only a few counts. This chain uses TRBV20-1 with TRBJ2-1; 9 bases align to TRBD1. The CDR3 sequence is 14 residues long. Germline V CDR1 and CDR2: DFQATT, SNEGSKA (reference sequence). The ends lost 0 bases at V and 7 bases at J; junction bases unmatched: 4. CDR3 residues: CSAREGTGYNEQFF. CDR3 sequence (DNA): TGCAGTGCTAGAGAAGGGACAGGGTATAATGAGCAGTTCTTC.

The gene calls are TRBV19 and TRBJ2-3, with a possible D match to TRBD1 (6 bases). The CDR3 loop spans 17 amino acids. Germline V gives CDR1 LNHDA, CDR2 SQIVND (reference sequence). V lost 0 bases, J lost 2 bases, and 15 bases lay in between. The CDR3 DNA reads as TGTGCCAGTAGTATAGAGTGGTCGGGACACTTCACAGATACGCAGTATTTT. Translated: CASSIEWSGHFTDTQYF.

This clonotype was counted between two and nine times. The CDR3 bases are TGTGCCAGCAGCTTGTTTGGTGTCAGGTCCGCGAACACCGGGGAGCTGTTTTTT. It yields the protein CASSLFGVRSANTGELFF. The chain uses TRBV5-6 and TRBJ2-2; D uncertain. V dropped 1 base and J dropped 0 bases, with 16 bases sitting between them. Germline V lookup: CDR1 SGHDT, CDR2 YYEEEE. The CDR3 loop spans 18 amino acids. The full variable domain, with the rest looked up from reference TRBV5-6 and TRBJ2-2, is DAGVTQSPTHLIKTRGQQVTLRCSPKSGHDTVSWYQQALGQGPQFIFQYYEEEERQRGNFPDRFSGHQFPNYSSELNVNALLLGDSALYLCASSLFGVRSANTGELFFGEGSRLTVL.

This clonotype was found many times. V gene TRBV7-2 combines with J gene TRBJ1-1; no definite D call. Germline lookup yields CDR1 SGHTA and CDR2 FQGNSA. This CDR3 is 13 amino acids long. V lost 6 bases to trimming and J lost 7 bases, with 15 bases between them. The CDR3 region has the DNA TGTGCCAGCAGGCGCCCCGGCGATAATGAAGCTTTCTTT. Translation: CASRRPGDNEAFF. Using reference TRBV7-2 and TRBJ1-1 for the parts outside the CDR3, the full variable domain is GAGVSQSPSNKVTEKGKDVELRCDPISGHTALYWYRQSLGQGLEFLIYFQGNSAPDKSGLPSDRFSAERTGGSVSTLTIQRTQQEDSAVYLCASRRPGDNEAFFGQGTRLTVV.

The chain links TRBV28 to TRBJ1-2; TRBD1 matches 8 bases. Trimming removed 2 bases from V and 0 bases from J; junction bases left unmatched: 5. This CDR3 contains 16 residues. Germline V lookup: CDR1 MDHEN, CDR2 SYDVKM. Here the CDR3 DNA reads TGTGCCAGCAGTTTAATTCAGGGGGCAGCTAACTATGGCTACACCTTC. Its translation: CASSLIQGAANYGYTF.

This clonotype was counted between two and nine times. This chain connects TRBV6-1 to TRBJ2-2, with D unresolved. Trimming took off 1 base at V and 2 bases at J, with 8 bases between the two ends. The CDR3 is 15 amino acids. Germline-derived CDR1 and CDR2 are MNHNS and SASEGT. The DNA for the CDR3 is TGTGCCAGCAGTGAAGAGGGAAGCAACACCGGGGAGCTGTTTTTT. It translates to CASSEEGSNTGELFF.

The rearrangement joins TRBV2 to TRBJ1-1; no firm D call. This CDR3 spans 14 amino acids. The V end lost 2 bases, the J end lost 1 base, and 8 bases lay between the germline ends. CDR1 is SNHLY and CDR2 is FYNNEI in the germline V gene. The CDR3 protein is CASSESWGNTEAFF. The CDR3 coding sequence is TGTGCCAGCAGTGAAAGTTGGGGGAACACTGAAGCTTTCTTT. Full variable domain (rest looked up from reference TRBV2 and TRBJ1-1): EPEVTQTPSHQVTQMGQEVILRCVPISNHLYFYWYRQILGQKVEFLVSFYNNEISEKSEIFDDQFSVERPDGSNFTLKIRSTKLEDSAMYFCASSESWGNTEAFFGQGTRLTVV.

As regards this clonotype: The junction and the germline gene differ at one end; a read error may be behind it. The J gene is TRBJ2-5, the V gene TRBV12-3 or TRBV12-4; D may be TRBD1 (6 bases). The CDR3 consists of 14 residues. As DNA, the CDR3 is TGTGCCAGCAGCGCAGGGTTTGAAATGGGGGCCCAGTCCTTC. This codes for CASSAGFEMGAQSF.

This clonotype was seen a handful of times. The chain recombines TRBV20-1 with TRBJ2-3, with D maybe TRBD2 (6 bases). Germline CDR1 is DFQATT and CDR2 is SNEGSKA (reference sequence). With 6 bases removed from V and 2 bases from J, the gap between germline ends came to 15 bases. The CDR3 length is 14 residues. CDR3 amino acids: CSAREWGYTDTQYF. Written as DNA, the CDR3 is TGCAGTGCGCGGGAATGGGGGTACACAGATACGCAGTATTTT.

V is TRBV20-1 and J is TRBJ1-1; the D gene is possibly TRBD1 (5 bases). Trimming removed 0 bases at V and 5 bases at J, with 10 bases between. The CDR3 runs to 13 residues. Germline CDR1 and CDR2: DFQATT and SNEGSKA (reference sequence). This CDR3 is CSARDRVETEAFF. The CDR3 DNA follows: TGCAGTGCTAGAGACAGGGTAGAAACTGAAGCTTTCTTT.

The chain links TRBV5-1 to TRBJ1-2; D might be TRBD1 (6 bases). Germline CDR1 and CDR2: SGHRS and YFSETQ. This CDR3 comprises 12 residues. V was cut by 2 bases and J by 6 bases, with 8 bases left in between. CDR3 sequence reads: CASSFTGNGYTF. In DNA, the CDR3 is TGCGCCAGCAGCTTCACAGGGAATGGCTACACCTTC.

The sample holds many counts of this clonotype. This chain connects TRBV18 to TRBJ2-6; TRBD1 might be the D (6 bases). Germline loops: CDR1 KGHSH, CDR2 LQKENI. The CDR3 has 15 residues. The germline V and J ends were trimmed by 4 bases and 1 base, with 8 bases remaining between them. In DNA, the CDR3 is TGTGCCAGCTCACGACAGGTGTCTGGGGCCAACGTCCTGACTTTC. Translating gives CASSRQVSGANVLTF.

In its sample, this clonotype was seen many times. The V and J genes are TRBV7-8 and TRBJ2-7, with D perhaps TRBD2 (6 bases). This CDR3 has 15 amino acids. Per germline, CDR1 SGHVS and CDR2 FQNEAQ. V was shortened by 0 bases and J by 6 bases, with 15 bases between the two germline ends. The CDR3 loop is CASSLASRRGGEQYF. The CDR3 DNA reads TGTGCCAGCAGCTTAGCGAGTCGGCGGGGCGGCGAGCAGTACTTC. Filled out from reference TRBV7-8 and TRBJ2-7, the complete variable domain reads GAGVSQSPRYKVAKRGQDVALRCDPISGHVSLFWYQQALGQGPEFLTYFQNEAQLDKSGLPSDRFFAERPEGSVSTLKIQRTQQEDSAVYLCASSLASRRGGEQYFGPGTRLTVT.